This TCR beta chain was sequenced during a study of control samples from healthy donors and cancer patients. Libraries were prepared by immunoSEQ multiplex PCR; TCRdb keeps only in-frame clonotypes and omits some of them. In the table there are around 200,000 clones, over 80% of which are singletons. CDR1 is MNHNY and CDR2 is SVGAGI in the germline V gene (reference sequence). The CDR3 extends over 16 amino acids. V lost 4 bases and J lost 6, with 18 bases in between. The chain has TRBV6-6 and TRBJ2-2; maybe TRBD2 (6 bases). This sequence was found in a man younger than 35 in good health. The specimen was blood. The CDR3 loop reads CASSSLTAGSAGELFF. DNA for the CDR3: TGTGCCAGCAGTTCCCTTACTGCGGGGTCGGCCGGGGAGCTGTTTTTT.